Shown below are 24 T cell receptor beta chains from a single sample sequenced in a study of identical twins. Each CDR3 protein is one row after TCRdb ran MiXCR on the 5' RACE reads. The top ten hold less than 4% of the sample, which has roughly 230,000 distinct CDR3 sequences, about 8.9% seen once. These data are also associated with another study on yellow fever vaccine responses in identical twins.

Specimen: CD8+ T cells sorted from blood. The receptors were sampled from a woman aged 18-29 years in good health.

Many counts were recorded for this clonotype. The chain has TRBV6-5 and TRBJ2-3; D may correspond to TRBD1 or TRBD2 (5 bases each). Germline V gene sequence: CDR1 MNHEY, CDR2 SVGAGI. The CDR3 sequence is 15 residues long. V lost 4 bases, J lost 0 bases, and 11 bases lay in between. The chain's CDR3 is CASSLIWGSTDTQYF. The DNA of the CDR3 is TGTGCCAGCAGTTTGATTTGGGGGAGCACAGATACGCAGTATTTT.

This clonotype was detected a few times. The genes are TRBV4-3 and TRBJ2-3; D unresolved. Germline-derived CDR1 and CDR2 are LGHNA and YSLEER. The CDR3 contains 16 residues. Trimming took off 0 bases at V and 6 bases at J, with 16 bases between the two ends. The CDR3 nucleotides are TGCGCCAGCAGCCAAGAGGGCACCGCCGTTGTGGATACGCAGTATTTT. As protein: CASSQEGTAVVDTQYF.

This clonotype was counted ten times or more. The CDR3 nucleotides are TGCGCCAGCAGCCAAGGAGGTTGGCGGGAGGGCACAGATACGCAGTATTTT. It codes for CASSQGGWREGTDTQYF. V gene TRBV4-3 combines with J gene TRBJ2-3, with TRBD2 matching 8 bases. From germline, CDR1 is LGHNA and CDR2 YSLEER. The CDR3 runs 17 residues. The junction had 7 bases not matched to a gene; V was cut back by 1 base and J by 1 base.

This clonotype was counted between two and nine times. This rearrangement joins TRBV3-1 to TRBJ1-1, with D possibly matching TRBD1 (6 bases). CDR1 is LGHDT and CDR2 is YNNKEL in the germline V gene (reference sequence). V shed 2 bases and J shed 6 bases, with 13 bases lying between them. The CDR3 runs to 14 residues. The CDR3 nucleotides read TGTGCCAGCAGCCAACGAACCAGGGGATCTGAAGCTTTCTTT. Translating gives CASSQRTRGSEAFF.

The chain has TRBV24-1 and TRBJ2-7; 7 bases line up with TRBD1. V dropped 3 bases and J dropped 2; count of bases not matched to a gene: 6. This CDR3 comprises 15 residues. Germline V gene sequence: CDR1 KGHDR, CDR2 SFDVKD. The CDR3 DNA follows: TGTGCCACCAGTGATAACCGGGACAGTCCCTACGAGCAGTACTTC. Translated: CATSDNRDSPYEQYF.

The genes are TRBV20-1 and TRBJ2-7, with 8 nucleotides matching TRBD1. Trimming removed 6 bases from V and 2 bases from J; junction bases left unmatched: 9. The CDR3 length is 14 residues. Germline CDR1 DFQATT, CDR2 SNEGSKA (reference sequence). The DNA for the CDR3 is TGCAGTGCCCCATGGGGCAGGGGGCCCTACGAGCAGTACTTC. Encoded protein: CSAPWGRGPYEQYF.

The chain uses TRBV20-1 and TRBJ1-1, with D hard to call. Trimming removed 1 base from V and 0 bases from J, with 6 bases in between. This CDR3 comprises 13 residues. Germline values: CDR1 DFQATT, CDR2 SNEGSKA (reference sequence). The CDR3 region has the DNA TGCAGTGCTAGAGGGGCCTTGAACACTGAAGCTTTCTTT. This encodes CSARGALNTEAFF.

This clonotype has ten or more counts. The genes are TRBV27 and TRBJ1-2, with D perhaps TRBD1 (5 bases). V gave up 5 bases and J gave up 2 bases, with 18 bases separating them. The CDR3 length is 16 residues. Germline V lookup: CDR1 MNHEY, CDR2 SMNVEV (reference sequence). In DNA, the CDR3 is TGTGCCAGCAGTCGGGACGGACAAAAAACCAACTATGGCTACACCTTC. This encodes CASSRDGQKTNYGYTF.

This clonotype was detected ten times or more. J is TRBJ2-7 and V is TRBV4-3, with 8 bases matching TRBD1. The CDR3 runs to 15 residues. Trimming at V came to 0 bases and at J to 4 bases, leaving 5 bases not matched to a gene. The V gene's germline CDR1 is LGHNA and CDR2 YSLEER. The CDR3 sequence: CASSQDAGGGYEQYF. The CDR3 region has the DNA TGCGCCAGCAGCCAAGATGCAGGGGGCGGGTACGAGCAGTACTTC.

Many counts were recorded for this clonotype. This sequence joins TRBV7-2 and TRBJ2-5; a possible D gene is TRBD2 (6 bases). V was cut by 0 bases and J by 5 bases, with 13 bases left in between. The CDR3 loop spans 15 amino acids. Looked up from germline, CDR1 is SGHTA and CDR2 is FQGNSA. CDR3 region: CASSLAVRDWETQYF. CDR3 nucleotide sequence: TGTGCCAGCAGCTTAGCTGTGCGGGATTGGGAGACCCAGTACTTC.

This clonotype was observed a few times. The chain recombines TRBV28 with TRBJ2-3, with D uncertain. The CDR3 has 14 amino acids. From germline, CDR1 is MDHEN and CDR2 SYDVKM. V was clipped by 5 bases and J by 0 bases, with 9 bases between them. This CDR3 is CASSRADSTDTQYF. The CDR3 region has the DNA TGTGCCAGCAGTCGCGCGGATAGCACAGATACGCAGTATTTT.

The chain has TRBV10-3 and TRBJ2-5, with TRBD2 as a possible D gene (6 bases). Trimming pared 3 bases from V and 5 bases from J, leaving 19 bases between. The germline V gene encodes CDR1 ENHRY and CDR2 SYGVKD. There are 16 residues in the CDR3. DNA of the CDR3: TGTGCCATCAGTGACCCCCGGTTAAGGGAGGCTGAGACCCAGTACTTC. Encoded protein: CAISDPRLREAETQYF.

The rearrangement links TRBV29-1 to TRBJ2-3; TRBD1 or TRBD2 may be the D gene (7 bases each). V lost 3 bases, J lost 2 bases, and 12 bases lay in between. The CDR3 is 14 residues long. CDR1 is SQVTM, CDR2 ANQGSEA, per germline. The CDR3 here is CSVDDRDYTDTQYF. As DNA, the CDR3 is TGCAGCGTTGATGACAGGGACTACACAGATACGCAGTATTTT.

In this sample, this clonotype turned up many times. The rearrangement links TRBV29-1 to TRBJ2-6; maybe TRBD2 (6 bases). There are 15 residues in the CDR3. Germline V lookup: CDR1 SQVTM, CDR2 ANQGSEA. V was cut by 4 bases and J by 0 bases, with 10 bases left in between. The CDR3 reads CSVAGGDSGANVLTF. CDR3 sequence (DNA): TGCAGCGTTGCAGGAGGGGACTCTGGGGCCAACGTCCTGACTTTC.

The J gene is TRBJ2-5, the V gene TRBV20-1, with D perhaps TRBD2 (6 bases). Trimming stripped 6 bases from V and 4 bases from J, with 15 bases between. The germline V gene has CDR1 DFQATT and CDR2 SNEGSKA (reference sequence). This CDR3 contains 13 residues. The DNA for the CDR3 is TGCAGTGCCAGTAACGAGGGAGGAGAGACCCAGTACTTC. Translated: CSASNEGGETQYF.

This clonotype was picked up many times. This sequence joins TRBV7-9 and TRBJ2-1; D unresolved. Germline-derived CDR1 and CDR2 are SEHNR and FQNEAQ (reference sequence). CDR3 size: 13 residues. The ends were cut back, 7 bases at V and 15 bases at J, with 22 bases in the middle. CDR3 nucleotide sequence: TGTGCCAGCACCCCTTCTAGTTTCGGGTTGCTGTTCTTC. This gives the protein CASTPSSFGLLFF.

This clonotype occurred many times. This chain connects TRBV11-1 to TRBJ2-7; 9 bases are a match to TRBD1. The CDR3 is made up of 18 amino acids. V gave up 2 bases and J gave up 0 bases; unmatched junction bases: 11. Germline lookup yields CDR1 SGHAT and CDR2 FQDESV (reference sequence). CDR3 nucleotide sequence: TGTGCCAGCAGCTTAAGCCGGGACAGGGCCGATATCTCCTACGAGCAGTACTTC. Amino acid sequence: CASSLSRDRADISYEQYF.

The chain has TRBV28 and TRBJ2-6; 7 nucleotides agree with TRBD1. This CDR3 region has 16 residues. CDR1 and CDR2 (germline): MDHEN, SYDVKM. The V gene end was trimmed by 4 bases and the J gene end by 0 bases; junction bases not matched to a gene: 3. CDR3 coding DNA: TGTGCCAGCAGTTCGGGACAGACCTCTGGGGCCAACGTCCTGACTTTC. This sequence encodes CASSSGQTSGANVLTF.

This clonotype showed up just a few times. The chain recombines TRBV7-2 with TRBJ2-7; 10 nucleotides align to TRBD1. Per the germline V gene, CDR1 is SGHTA and CDR2 is FQGNSA. This CDR3 has 14 amino acids. V shed 3 bases, J shed 2 bases, and the junction held 1 base outside the gene matches. DNA of the CDR3: TGTGCCAGCAGCTTCGACAGGGGGCCCTACGAGCAGTACTTC. Protein sequence: CASSFDRGPYEQYF.

V gene TRBV6-2 or TRBV6-3 combines with J gene TRBJ1-2, with 8 bases identical to TRBD1. Germline V gene lookup returns CDR1 MNHEY and CDR2 SVGEGT. The V gene end was trimmed by 7 bases and the J gene end by 4 bases; junction bases not matched to a gene: 8. The CDR3 totals 14 residues. The CDR3 here is CASKEPGGGYGYTF. The CDR3 bases are TGTGCCAGCAAAGAGCCAGGGGGCGGCTATGGCTACACCTTC.

The chain carries TRBV5-1 and TRBJ2-3; D unclear. The V gene's germline CDR1 is SGHRS and CDR2 YFSETQ. The CDR3 covers 15 residues. V shed 0 bases and J shed 6 bases, with 14 bases lying between them. The CDR3 loop reads CASSLATTSGDTQYF. The CDR3 nucleotides are TGCGCCAGCAGCTTGGCCACTACCTCTGGGGATACGCAGTATTTT.

The CDR3 coding sequence is TGCAGTGTCCGTATGATGTCGGGGTGGTACTTC. It is translated as CSVRMMSGWYF. The rearrangement joins TRBV20-1 to TRBJ2-7; a possible D gene is TRBD2 (5 bases). The V gene lost 7 bases and the J gene lost 12 bases, with 19 bases spanning the gap. Germline CDR1 DFQATT, CDR2 SNEGSKA (reference sequence). There are 11 residues in the CDR3.

This clonotype was observed a handful of times. The rearrangement links TRBV12-3 or TRBV12-4 to TRBJ2-7; a possible D gene is TRBD1 (6 bases). This CDR3 spans 13 amino acids. The ends were cut back, 3 bases at V and 5 bases at J, with 11 bases in the middle. Here the CDR3 reads CASSFGGRNEQYF. CDR3 bases: TGTGCCAGCAGTTTTGGGGGCCGGAACGAGCAGTACTTC.

This clonotype was observed many times. The gene calls are TRBV4-1 and TRBJ2-7; 10 bases line up with TRBD1. V shed 1 base and J 2 bases; nucleotides not matched to a gene: 2. The CDR3 consists of 15 residues. Germline V gene data show CDR1 as MGHRA and CDR2 as YSYEKL. CDR3 sequence: CASSQAGTGAYEQYF. The CDR3 DNA sequence: TGCGCCAGCAGCCAAGCCGGGACAGGGGCCTACGAGCAGTACTTC.